This is a list of T cell receptor beta chains from one sample in a study of technical replicates of blood from a few donors. This table comes from immunoSEQ multiplex PCR, and its TCRdb copy is limited to in-frame clones, with some not included. Of 55,000 to 80,000 clones listed, roughly 93% are singletons. Material: T cells isolated from PBMCs. The origin of the receptors is a human donor in good health. The CDR3 runs from the conserved cysteine through the conserved F or W. The D gene is left open where the match is weak. Not all rows give a size; the values are once, few, many and, for expanded clones, a class.

clone size,D gene,J gene,V gene,CDR3 DNA,CDR3 protein
once,TRBD1,TRBJ2-5,TRBV27,TGTGCCAGCAGTTTCACAGGGGTCGGAGAGACCCAGTACTTC,CASSFTGVGETQYF
once,.,TRBJ2-3,TRBV7-9,TGTGCCAGCAGAGAAGGGGGAAGGGATACGCAGTATTTT,CASREGGRDTQYF
.,.,TRBJ1-5,TRBV2,TGTGCCAGCAGTGGGGAGGGACGTCAGCCCCAGCATTTT,CASSGEGRQPQHF
once,TRBD2,TRBJ2-7,TRBV30,TGTGCCTGGAGTGTAACGCGGGGGAAATTTCTAGTCGAGCAGTACTTC,CAWSVTRGKFLVEQYF
.,TRBD1,TRBJ2-7,TRBV6-1,TGTGCCAGCAGTGAAGGAGGGACAGGGCCCTACGAGCAGTACTTC,CASSEGGTGPYEQYF
few,TRBD1,TRBJ1-1,TRBV5-1,TGCGCCAGCAGCTTGGGGTTGGGACAGATGAACACTGAAGCTTTCTTT,CASSLGLGQMNTEAFF
.,.,TRBJ1-2,TRBV30,TGTGCCTGGAGTGGCGGACTGCTGAACTATGGCTACACCTTC,CAWSGGLLNYGYTF
.,.,TRBJ1-6,TRBV2,TGTGCCAGCAGTCTAGTAGGTTCACCCCTCCACTTT,CASSLVGSPLHF
.,TRBD1,TRBJ1-3,TRBV5-1,TGCGCCAGCAGCCTGACAGGGCTAAACACCATATATTTT,CASSLTGLNTIYF
.,.,TRBJ2-7,TRBV14,TGTGCCAGCAGCCAAGGTCTCTACGAGCAGTACTTC,CASSQGLYEQYF
.,.,TRBJ2-2,TRBV5-4,TGTGCCAGCAGCGAGACAGACAAGAACACCGGGGAGCTGTTTTTT,CASSETDKNTGELFF
.,.,TRBJ1-1,TRBV7-7,TGTGCTAGCAGCTTAGAAAACTCCAACGCCCCCCAAGACAAGAAAGATGACACTGAAGCTTTCTTT,CASSLENSNAPQDKKDDTEAFF
.,.,TRBJ2-6,TRBV19,TGTGCCAGTAGTATTCAAACGGGCTCTGGGGCCAACGTCCTGACTTTC,CASSIQTGSGANVLTF
once,TRBD1,TRBJ2-5,TRBV28,TGTGCCAGCAATGCACCCACACAGGGGCATGAGACCCAGTACTTC,CASNAPTQGHETQYF
.,TRBD1,TRBJ1-3,TRBV10-3,TGTGCCACCGAAACAGGGGGCTTCGGAAACACCATATATTTT,CATETGGFGNTIYF
.,.,TRBJ2-7,TRBV7-7,TGTGCCAGCAGCTTAGAGGGGACTTCCCCCTACGAGCAGTACTTC,CASSLEGTSPYEQYF
.,.,TRBJ2-7,TRBV28,TGTGCCAGCAGTCAATCCTACGAGCAGTACTTC,CASSQSYEQYF
.,TRBD1,TRBJ2-7,TRBV29-1,TGCAGCGTTGAACCCGGGACAGGGGTTCGGGAGCAGTACTTC,CSVEPGTGVREQYF
.,.,TRBJ1-1,TRBV19,TGTGCCAGTAGTATAATACAGGGTGGGACTGAAGCTTTCTTT,CASSIIQGGTEAFF
.,.,TRBJ2-3,TRBV11-3,TGTGCCAGCAGCTCACAACCTTCTACGCAGTATTTT,CASSSQPSTQYF
.,TRBD2,TRBJ2-7,TRBV30,TGTGCCTGGTTTAAGGTCTCCGGGACTAGCGACTACGAGCAGTACTTC,CAWFKVSGTSDYEQYF
.,.,TRBJ2-7,TRBV7-9,TGTGCCAGCAGCCTTTCCTACGAGCAGTACTTC,CASSLSYEQYF
.,.,TRBJ2-7,TRBV5-1,TGCGCCAGCAGTGGACAGACCAACCAAATAACCTACGAGCAGTACTTC,CASSGQTNQITYEQYF
.,TRBD2,TRBJ2-1,TRBV5-3,TGTGCCAGAAGCTTGGGACTAGCGGGATTCTATGAGCAGTTCTTC,CARSLGLAGFYEQFF
.,.,TRBJ2-2,TRBV28,TGTGCCAGCAGATCCATGGGGCGTGGCTCCGGGGAGCTGTTTTTT,CASRSMGRGSGELFF
.,TRBD1,TRBJ1-2,TRBV2,TGTGCCAGCACAGGGGGCCGGATTTATGGCTACACCTTC,CASTGGRIYGYTF
.,TRBD1,TRBJ1-3,TRBV11-1,TGTGCCAGCAGCTTCGGGTCTAACGACAGGGGAGGCACTGGAAACACCATATATTTT,CASSFGSNDRGGTGNTIYF
.,.,TRBJ2-7,TRBV9,TGTGCCAGCAGCGTAGCAGGTAGTCCCTACGAGCAGTACTTC,CASSVAGSPYEQYF
.,.,TRBJ2-3,TRBV7-7,TGTGCCAGCAGCCGCTTCTTCACTAGCACAGATACGCAGTATTTT,CASSRFFTSTDTQYF
.,TRBD2,TRBJ2-1,TRBV7-9,TGTGCCAGCAGTGGGACTAGCGGGCACAATGAGCAGTTCTTC,CASSGTSGHNEQFF
.,TRBD2,TRBJ2-7,TRBV6-1,TGTGCCAGCAGGGGCGGGGGGACCTACGAGCAGTACTTC,CASRGGGTYEQYF
.,.,TRBJ1-1,TRBV28,TGTGCCAGCAGTTTATTCGGGGGGCCGAACACTGAAGCTTTCTTT,CASSLFGGPNTEAFF
.,TRBD2,TRBJ2-7,TRBV28,TGTGCCAGCAGTTTATTGGTTGTGAGCGGGATCACCTACGAGCAGTACTTC,CASSLLVVSGITYEQYF
few,.,TRBJ2-7,TRBV7-2,TGTGCCAGCAGCTTAGTACAGGGAGTGGGGGAGCAGTACTTC,CASSLVQGVGEQYF
.,.,TRBJ1-1,TRBV28,TGTGCCAGCAGTTTTGCCCGGGACACTGAAGCTTTCTTT,CASSFARDTEAFF
.,TRBD2,TRBJ2-1,TRBV4-1,TGCGCCAGCAGCCCGAGAATGACTAGCGGGATCGATGAGCAGTTCTTC,CASSPRMTSGIDEQFF
.,.,TRBJ1-1,TRBV11-2,TGTGCCAGCTTCAACGCCAGAATTAACACTGAAGCTTTCTTT,CASFNARINTEAFF
.,.,TRBJ2-1,TRBV11-2,TGTGCCAGCAGCACTTCCTCGACCGGGGGTCAGGATGAGCAGTTCTTC,CASSTSSTGGQDEQFF
.,.,TRBJ2-7,TRBV6-5,TGTGCCAGCAGTTACGACGCAGCGCCGCAGTACTTC,CASSYDAAPQYF
.,.,TRBJ2-1,TRBV11-2,TGTGCCAGCAGCTTATTATTGTCTGAGCAGTTCTTC,CASSLLLSEQFF
.,TRBD2,TRBJ2-5,TRBV28,TGTGCCAGCAGTTACCCACTAGCGGGACCACGGGCCCAGTACTTC,CASSYPLAGPRAQYF
.,.,TRBJ2-3,TRBV1,TGCACCAGCAGCCAAGGTTCTAGCAGGCCAGATACGCAGTATTTT,CTSSQGSSRPDTQYF
once,.,TRBJ2-7,TRBV5-1,TGCGCCAGCAGCTTGGTTTTCAGAACCTCCTACGAGCAGTACTTC,CASSLVFRTSYEQYF
.,TRBD2,TRBJ2-2,TRBV5-1,TGCGCCAGCGCTTCCGGACTAGCGGGAACCGGGGAGCTGTTTTTT,CASASGLAGTGELFF
.,TRBD1,TRBJ1-4,TRBV2,TGTGCCAGCAGCTCTCTTAGGGGGCCTAATGAAAAACTGTTTTTT,CASSSLRGPNEKLFF
.,.,TRBJ1-1,TRBV5-1,TGCGCCAGCAGTCTTACAGGGAACCTAGGGCGGATGAACACTGAAGCTTTCTTT,CASSLTGNLGRMNTEAFF
.,TRBD2,TRBJ2-1,TRBV28,TGTGCCAGCAGTTTAGTTTCTAGCGGGAGGGACCGGCAGTTCTTC,CASSLVSSGRDRQFF
.,TRBD1,TRBJ2-7,TRBV11-2,TGTGCCAGCAGCTGGACAGGGAACGAGCAGTACTTC,CASSWTGNEQYF
.,.,TRBJ2-5,TRBV19,TGTGCCAGTAGAGGGTCAGGGATCCAAGAGACCCAGTACTTC,CASRGSGIQETQYF
.,TRBD1,TRBJ2-7,TRBV5-1,TGCGCCAGCAGGACCGGGACAGGTGTCTTCTACGAGCAGTACTTC,CASRTGTGVFYEQYF
once,.,TRBJ1-1,TRBV28,TGTGCCAGCAGTTCGTCGTTTTTAGGGGGGAACACTGAAGCTTTCTTT,CASSSSFLGGNTEAFF
.,TRBD1,TRBJ2-5,TRBV27,TGTGCCAGCAGTTTTGGGCCCGGGACAGTGGAGACCCAGTACTTC,CASSFGPGTVETQYF
.,TRBD2,TRBJ2-1,TRBV13,TGTGCCAGCAGCCCCGAGCGGGAGGGCTCCTACAATGAGCAGTTCTTC,CASSPEREGSYNEQFF
.,TRBD1,TRBJ1-3,TRBV10-2,TGCGCCAGCAGTGAAGTAGGGGACAGTACTGGAAACACCATATATTTT,CASSEVGDSTGNTIYF
.,.,TRBJ1-1,TRBV7-9,TGTGCCAGCAGCCCGCAGCCGGGGTGGCGGAACACTGAAGCTTTCTTT,CASSPQPGWRNTEAFF